This TCR beta chain was recorded in a study of blood T cell repertoires in COVID-19. Study-level information: The United States, Italy and Spain were the sources of the acute and convalescent COVID-19 samples.

Sequencing used immunoSEQ multiplex PCR; TCRdb keeps in-frame clones, though not all of them. This sample has about 44,000 clones; 82% occur once, and the top ten carry approximately 4.4%. Per germline, CDR1 GTSNPN and CDR2 SVGIG (reference sequence). CDR3 length equals 13 residues. The V end lost 0 bases, the J end lost 3 bases, and 8 bases lay between the germline ends. This sequence was found in a woman between 65 and 79 years old with acute or convalescent COVID-19. This chain links TRBV30 with TRBJ1-2; D gene uncertain. The sequencing input was peripheral blood. In nucleotides, the CDR3 is TGTGCCTGGAGTGTGAGAAGATACTATGGCTACACCTTC. It is translated as CAWSVRRYYGYTF.